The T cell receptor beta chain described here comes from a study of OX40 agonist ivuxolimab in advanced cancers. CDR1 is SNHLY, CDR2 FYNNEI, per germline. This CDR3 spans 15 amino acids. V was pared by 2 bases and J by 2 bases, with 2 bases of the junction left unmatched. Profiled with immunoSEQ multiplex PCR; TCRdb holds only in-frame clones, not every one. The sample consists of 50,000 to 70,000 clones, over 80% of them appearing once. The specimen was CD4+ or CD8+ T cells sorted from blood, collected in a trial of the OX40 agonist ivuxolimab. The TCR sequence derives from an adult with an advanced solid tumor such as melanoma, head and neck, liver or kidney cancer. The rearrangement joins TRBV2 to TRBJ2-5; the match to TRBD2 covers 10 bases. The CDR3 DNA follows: TGTGCCAGCAGTGAACTAGCGGGAGCACAAGAGACCCAGTACTTC. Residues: CASSELAGAQETQYF.